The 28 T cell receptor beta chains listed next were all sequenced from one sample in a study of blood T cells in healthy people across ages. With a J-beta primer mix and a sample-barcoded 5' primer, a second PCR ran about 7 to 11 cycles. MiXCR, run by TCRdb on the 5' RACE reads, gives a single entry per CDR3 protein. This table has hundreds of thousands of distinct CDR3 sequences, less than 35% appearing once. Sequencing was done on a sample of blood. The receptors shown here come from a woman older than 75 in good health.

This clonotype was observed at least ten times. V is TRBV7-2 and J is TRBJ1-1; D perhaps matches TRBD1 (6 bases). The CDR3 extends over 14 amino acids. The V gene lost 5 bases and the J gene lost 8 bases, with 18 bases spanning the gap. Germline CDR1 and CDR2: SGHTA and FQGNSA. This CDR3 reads CASSLGAGNREAFF. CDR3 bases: TGTGCCAGCAGCCTGGGGGCCGGGAACCGGGAAGCTTTCTTT.

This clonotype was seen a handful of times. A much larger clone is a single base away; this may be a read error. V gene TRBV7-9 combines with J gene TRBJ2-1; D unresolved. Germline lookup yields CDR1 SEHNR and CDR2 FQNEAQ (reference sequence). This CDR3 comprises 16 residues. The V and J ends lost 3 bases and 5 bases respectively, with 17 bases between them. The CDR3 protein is CASSLLAASPNNEQFF. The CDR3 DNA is TGTGCCAGCAGCTTGCTGGCAGCCTCTCCTAACAATGAGCAGTTCTTC.

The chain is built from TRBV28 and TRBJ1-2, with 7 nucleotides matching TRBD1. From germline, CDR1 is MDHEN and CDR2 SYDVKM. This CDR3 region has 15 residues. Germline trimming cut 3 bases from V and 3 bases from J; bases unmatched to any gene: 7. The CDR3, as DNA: TGTGCCAGCAGTTTCACAGGGGCGGTACACTATGGCTACACCTTC. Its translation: CASSFTGAVHYGYTF.

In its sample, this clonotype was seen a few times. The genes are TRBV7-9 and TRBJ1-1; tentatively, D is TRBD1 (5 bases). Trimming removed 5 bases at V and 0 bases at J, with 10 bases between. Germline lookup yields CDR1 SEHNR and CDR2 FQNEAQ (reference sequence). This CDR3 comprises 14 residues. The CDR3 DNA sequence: TGTGCCAGCAGCCCGGGACTGATGAACACTGAAGCTTTCTTT. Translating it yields CASSPGLMNTEAFF.

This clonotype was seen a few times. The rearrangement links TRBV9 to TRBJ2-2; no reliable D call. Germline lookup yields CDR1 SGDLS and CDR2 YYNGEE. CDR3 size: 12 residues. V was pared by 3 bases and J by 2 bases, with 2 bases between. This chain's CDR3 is CASSDNTGELFF. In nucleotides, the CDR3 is TGTGCCAGCAGCGATAACACCGGGGAGCTGTTTTTT.

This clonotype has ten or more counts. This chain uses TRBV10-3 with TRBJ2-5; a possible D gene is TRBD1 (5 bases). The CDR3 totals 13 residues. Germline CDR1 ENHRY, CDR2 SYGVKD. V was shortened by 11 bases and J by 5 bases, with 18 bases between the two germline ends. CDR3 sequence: CASNAGLGETQYF. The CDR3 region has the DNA TGTGCCTCCAACGCAGGGCTGGGGGAGACCCAGTACTTC.

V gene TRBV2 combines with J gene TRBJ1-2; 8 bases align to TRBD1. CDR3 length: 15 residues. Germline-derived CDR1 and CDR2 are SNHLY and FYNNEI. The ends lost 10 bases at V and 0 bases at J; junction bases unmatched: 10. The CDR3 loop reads CANSVRQGTNYGYTF. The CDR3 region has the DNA TGTGCCAACAGCGTTAGACAGGGGACTAACTATGGCTACACCTTC.

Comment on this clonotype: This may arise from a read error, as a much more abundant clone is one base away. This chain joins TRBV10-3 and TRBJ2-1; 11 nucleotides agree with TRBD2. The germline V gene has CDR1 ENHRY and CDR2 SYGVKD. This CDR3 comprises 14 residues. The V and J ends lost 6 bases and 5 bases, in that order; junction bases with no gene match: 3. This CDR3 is CAIRKTSGDNEQFF. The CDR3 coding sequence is TGTGCCATCAGGAAGACTAGCGGGGACAATGAGCAGTTCTTC.

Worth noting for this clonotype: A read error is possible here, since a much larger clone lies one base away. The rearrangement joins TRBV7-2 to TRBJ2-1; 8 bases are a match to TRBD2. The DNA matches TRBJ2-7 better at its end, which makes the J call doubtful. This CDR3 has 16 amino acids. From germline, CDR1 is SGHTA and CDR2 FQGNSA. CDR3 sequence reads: CASSLAAGGSYNEQYF. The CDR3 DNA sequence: TGTGCCAGCAGCTTAGCGGCGGGGGGCTCCTACAATGAGCAGTACTTC.

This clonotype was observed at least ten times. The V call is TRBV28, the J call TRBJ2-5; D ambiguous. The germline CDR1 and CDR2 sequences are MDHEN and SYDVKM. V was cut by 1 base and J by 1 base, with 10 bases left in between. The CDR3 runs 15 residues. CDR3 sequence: CASSLYRVLQETQYF. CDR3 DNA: TGTGCCAGCAGTTTATATAGGGTTCTCCAAGAGACCCAGTACTTC.

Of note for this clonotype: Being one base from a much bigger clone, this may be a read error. The CDR3 nucleotides read TGTGCCACCAGCAGCACACCCTCCGGGACAGGGCGGACTGAAGCTTTCTTT. Translating gives CATSSTPSGTGRTEAFF. This rearrangement joins TRBV15 to TRBJ1-1, with TRBD1 matching over 9 bases. The CDR3 is made up of 17 amino acids. Germline V gene lookup returns CDR1 LNHNV and CDR2 YYDKDF (reference sequence). J lost 5 bases, V lost 3 bases, and 13 bases had no gene match.

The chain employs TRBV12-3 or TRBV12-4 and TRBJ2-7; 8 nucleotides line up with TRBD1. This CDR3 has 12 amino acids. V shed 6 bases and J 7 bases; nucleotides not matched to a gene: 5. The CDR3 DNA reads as TGTGCCAGCAGCGTGACAGGGGATGAGCAGTACTTC. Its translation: CASSVTGDEQYF.

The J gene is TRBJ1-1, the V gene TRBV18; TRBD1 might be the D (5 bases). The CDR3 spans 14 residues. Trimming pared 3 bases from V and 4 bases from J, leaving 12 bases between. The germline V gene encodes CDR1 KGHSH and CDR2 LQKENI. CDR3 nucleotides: TGTGCCAGCTCACCTCTTCCCAGGGCCACTGAAGCTTTCTTT. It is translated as CASSPLPRATEAFF. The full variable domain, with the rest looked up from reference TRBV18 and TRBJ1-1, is NAGVMQNPRHLVRRRGQEARLRCSPMKGHSHVYWYRQLPEEGLKFMVYLQKENIIDESGMPKERFSAEFPKEGPSILRIQQVVRGDSAAYFCASSPLPRATEAFFGQGTRLTVV.

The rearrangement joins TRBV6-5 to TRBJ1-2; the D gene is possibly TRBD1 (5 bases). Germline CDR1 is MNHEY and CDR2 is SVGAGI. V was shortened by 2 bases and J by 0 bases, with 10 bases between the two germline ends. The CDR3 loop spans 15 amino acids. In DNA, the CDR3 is TGTGCCAGCAGTTACGACAGCACCACTAACTATGGCTACACCTTC. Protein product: CASSYDSTTNYGYTF.

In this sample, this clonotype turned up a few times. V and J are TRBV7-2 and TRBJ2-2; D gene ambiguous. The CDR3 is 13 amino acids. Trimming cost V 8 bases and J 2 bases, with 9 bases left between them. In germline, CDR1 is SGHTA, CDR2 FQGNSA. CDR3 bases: TGTGCCAGCGGAAGTAGCAACACCGGGGAGCTGTTTTTT. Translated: CASGSSNTGELFF.

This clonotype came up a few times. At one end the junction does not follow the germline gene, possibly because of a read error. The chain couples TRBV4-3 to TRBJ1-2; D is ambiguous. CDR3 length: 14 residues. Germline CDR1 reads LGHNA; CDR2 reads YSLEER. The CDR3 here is CASSHLGFNYDYTF. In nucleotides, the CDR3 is TGCGCCAGCAGCCATCTCGGGTTTAACTATGACTACACCTTC.

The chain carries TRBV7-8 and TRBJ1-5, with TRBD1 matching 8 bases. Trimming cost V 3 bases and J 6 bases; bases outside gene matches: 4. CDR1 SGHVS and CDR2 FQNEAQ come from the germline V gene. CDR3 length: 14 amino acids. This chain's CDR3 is CASSFSGGSQPQHF. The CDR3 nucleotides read TGTGCCAGCAGCTTTTCAGGGGGCTCTCAGCCCCAGCATTTT.

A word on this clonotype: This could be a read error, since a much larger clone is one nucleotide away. The CDR3 nucleotides read TGTGCCGGCTCACCGGCCGGGGCAAGGGATACGCAGTATTTT. Protein: CAGSPAGARDTQYF. J is TRBJ2-3 and V is TRBV18; D assignment may be TRBD1 or TRBD2 (5 bases each). The CDR3 covers 14 residues. CDR1 is KGHSH, CDR2 LQKENI, per germline.

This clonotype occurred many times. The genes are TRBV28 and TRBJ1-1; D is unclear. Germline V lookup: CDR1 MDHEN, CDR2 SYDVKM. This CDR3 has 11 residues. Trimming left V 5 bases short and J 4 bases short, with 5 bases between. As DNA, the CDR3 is TGTGCCAGCAGTAGCCTCACTGAAGCTTTCTTT. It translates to CASSSLTEAFF.

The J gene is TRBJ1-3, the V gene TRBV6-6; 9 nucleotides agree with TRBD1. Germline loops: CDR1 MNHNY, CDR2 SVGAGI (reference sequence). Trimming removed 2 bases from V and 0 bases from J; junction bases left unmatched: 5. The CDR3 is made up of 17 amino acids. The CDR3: CASSYRQGGASGNTIYF. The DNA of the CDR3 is TGTGCCAGCAGTTACCGACAGGGGGGCGCCTCTGGAAACACCATATATTTT.

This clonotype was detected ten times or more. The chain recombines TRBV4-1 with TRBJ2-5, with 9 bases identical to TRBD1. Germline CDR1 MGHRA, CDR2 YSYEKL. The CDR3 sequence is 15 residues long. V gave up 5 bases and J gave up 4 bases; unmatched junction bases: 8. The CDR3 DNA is TGCGCCAGCAGCTCCCGGACAGGGGCACGAGAGACCCAGTACTTC. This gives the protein CASSSRTGARETQYF.

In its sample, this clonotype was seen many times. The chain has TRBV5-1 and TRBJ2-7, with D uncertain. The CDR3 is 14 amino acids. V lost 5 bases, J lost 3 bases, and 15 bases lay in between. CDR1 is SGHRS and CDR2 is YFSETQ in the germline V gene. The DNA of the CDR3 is TGCGCCAGCAGTTTAGGGTTATCCGACTACGAGCAGTACTTC. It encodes CASSLGLSDYEQYF.

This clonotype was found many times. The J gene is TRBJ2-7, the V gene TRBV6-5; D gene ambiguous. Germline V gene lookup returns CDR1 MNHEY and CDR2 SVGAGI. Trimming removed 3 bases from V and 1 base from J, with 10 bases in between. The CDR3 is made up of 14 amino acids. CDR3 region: CASSYHEVSYEQYF. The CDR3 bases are TGTGCCAGCAGTTATCACGAGGTATCCTACGAGCAGTACTTC.

CDR3 amino acids: CASNRQGENEKLFF. CDR3 DNA sequence: TGTGCCAGCAACCGACAGGGAGAGAATGAAAAACTGTTTTTT. The chain has TRBV28 and TRBJ1-4, with TRBD1 matching over 7 bases. The germline V gene encodes CDR1 MDHEN and CDR2 SYDVKM. V dropped 7 bases and J dropped 5; count of bases not matched to a gene: 7. CDR3 length: 14 residues.

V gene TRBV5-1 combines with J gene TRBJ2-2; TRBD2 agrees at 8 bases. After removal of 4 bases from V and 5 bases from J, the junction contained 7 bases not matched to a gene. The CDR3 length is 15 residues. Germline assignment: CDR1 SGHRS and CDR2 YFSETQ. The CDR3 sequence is CASSPTAGATGELFF. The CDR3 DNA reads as TGCGCCAGCAGCCCAACAGCGGGAGCGACCGGGGAGCTGTTTTTT.

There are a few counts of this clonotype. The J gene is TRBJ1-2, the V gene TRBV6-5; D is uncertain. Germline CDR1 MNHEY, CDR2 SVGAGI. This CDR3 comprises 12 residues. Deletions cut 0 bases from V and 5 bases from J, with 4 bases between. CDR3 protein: CASSYSGYGYTF. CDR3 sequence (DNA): TGTGCCAGCAGTTACTCAGGGTATGGCTACACCTTC.

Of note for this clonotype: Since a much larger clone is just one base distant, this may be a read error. The CDR3 here is CSVDTEQGMRGYTF. CDR3 DNA sequence: TGCAGCGTTGATACGGAACAGGGAATGAGGGGCTACACCTTC. The V gene is TRBV29-1, the J gene TRBJ1-2, with D possibly TRBD1 on 6 matching bases. The ends were cut back, 3 bases at V and 8 bases at J, with 19 bases in the middle. The germline gives CDR1 SQVTM, CDR2 ANQGSEA. There are 14 residues in the CDR3. The variable domain in full, with the rest retrieved from reference TRBV29-1 and TRBJ1-2, is SAVISQKPSRDICQRGTSLTIQCQVDSQVTMMFWYRQQPGQSLTLIATANQGSEATYESGFVIDKFPISRPNLTFSTLTVSNMSPEDSSIYLCSVDTEQGMRGYTFGSGTRLTVV.

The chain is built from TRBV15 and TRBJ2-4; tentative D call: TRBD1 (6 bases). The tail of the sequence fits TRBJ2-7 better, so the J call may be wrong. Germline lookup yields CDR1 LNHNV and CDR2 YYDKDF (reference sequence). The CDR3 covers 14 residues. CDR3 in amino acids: CATSRFPQGYEQYF. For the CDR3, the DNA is TGTGCCACCAGCAGATTCCCCCAGGGGTACGAGCAGTACTTC.